The next 5 T cell receptor beta chains were all read from a single sample in a study of T cell repertoires in cytomegalovirus infection. From the reads, TCRdb called clonotypes with MiXCR, one entry per CDR3 protein. The sample holds roughly 600,000 distinct CDR3 sequences; approximately 25% are singletons and the top ten take 7.5% to 9%. The sequencing sample was made of CD8+ T cells from PBMCs. The receptors here all came from a human donor in good health (CMV status not recorded). Some clones in this sample may be carry-over from other donors' samples.

This chain joins TRBV7-9 and TRBJ2-7; 9 bases match TRBD2. The CDR3 extends over 14 amino acids. Germline V lookup: CDR1 SEHNR, CDR2 FQNEAQ (reference sequence). V lost 2 bases to trimming and J lost 4 bases; unmatched junction nucleotides: 3. CDR3: CASSLLAGRYEQYV. CDR3 bases: TGTGCCAGCAGCTTACTAGCGGGGAGATACGAGCAGTACGTC.

This clonotype was seen a single time. The chain carries TRBV12-5 and TRBJ2-1, with 10 bases identical to TRBD2. V shed 4 bases, J shed 5 bases, and the junction held 11 bases outside the gene matches. This CDR3 has 17 amino acids. The germline CDR1 and CDR2 sequences are LGHNT and FRNRAP. This CDR3 reads CASGSPSLAGGHNEQFF. Written as DNA, the CDR3 is TGTGCTAGTGGTTCTCCCTCCTTAGCGGGGGGCCACAATGAGCAGTTCTTC.

This clonotype has a handful of counts. CDR3 protein: CASSLQQGDGYTF. The CDR3 nucleotides are TGTGCCAGCAGTTTACAACAGGGAGATGGCTACACCTTC. The V gene is TRBV28, the J gene TRBJ1-2; perhaps TRBD1 as D (6 bases). The CDR3 has 13 residues. Trimming took off 2 bases at V and 6 bases at J, with 10 bases between the two ends. The germline V gene encodes CDR1 MDHEN and CDR2 SYDVKM.

The chain combines TRBV27 with TRBJ2-2, with 13 bases that match TRBD2. Germline V gives CDR1 MNHEY, CDR2 SMNVEV (reference sequence). This CDR3 is 18 amino acids long. J was trimmed by 4 bases and V by 3 bases; bases with no gene match: 8. CDR3 DNA: TGTGCCAGCAGTTTGTCCCAGGGACTAGCGGGGATCACCGGGGAGCTGTTTTTT. This gives the protein CASSLSQGLAGITGELFF.

There are a few counts of this clonotype. Since a much larger clone is just one base distant, this may be a read error. The rearrangement uses TRBV7-9 and TRBJ2-5; D is tentatively TRBD1 or TRBD2 (5 bases each). Deletions cut 5 bases from V and 0 bases from J, with 10 bases between. Germline CDR1 is SEHNR and CDR2 is FQNEAQ (reference sequence). The CDR3 is made up of 14 amino acids. In nucleotides, the CDR3 is TGTGCCAGCAGCCCACCGGGACACCAAGAGACCCAGTACTTC. It is translated as CASSPPGHQETQYF.